This TCR beta chain was sequenced for a study of TIL therapy for anti-PD-1-resistant metastatic lung cancer. On this clone: Its antigen is not identified.

Described time point: pre-treatment sample, taken before nivolumab and TIL therapy. Most excised metastases sampled were pleural nodules or supraclavicular lymph nodes. General study results and limits: Compared with baseline intratumoral T cells, expanded TIL cultures were more clonal and less diverse (roughly 6.5% vs 31%).

Sequencing used immunoSEQ v3. Survey-level samples got 2 million or so read pairs; deep-level samples got about 4.5-6.5 million. Assay: immunoSEQ multiplex PCR; the TCRdb copy retains only in-frame clones and omits some. This table has 50,000 or so clones, 70% to 85% appearing once. The trim removed 3 bases at V and 4 bases at J, leaving 9 bases unmatched. CDR3 length: 17 residues. Germline assignment: CDR1 MNHNS and CDR2 SASEGT. The J gene is TRBJ2-2, the V gene TRBV6-1; 9 bases are shared with TRBD2. The sequences come from tumor tissue, collected at baseline. The source is a person between 25 and 79 years old with non-small cell lung cancer. The CDR3 DNA follows: TGTGCCAGCAGTGATCGCGGGAGGGTTTGGAGCACCGGGGAGCTGTTTTTT. Translation: CASSDRGRVWSTGELFF.